Sequencing of this T cell receptor (beta chain) was carried out in a study of blood T cell repertoires in COVID-19. The overall study: Researchers got acute and convalescent COVID-19 samples from the United States, Italy and Spain. PBMCs, B-cell-depleted T cells, or T cells provided the cDNA or gDNA that made up the material.

Germline V CDR1 and CDR2: SGHRS, YFSETQ. The CDR3 runs 16 residues. V dropped 2 bases and J dropped 2 bases, with 15 bases sitting between them. Enrolment of Seattle patients took place during active infection, and they were followed longitudinally. In the original analysis: Estimation of nucleated cell counts relied on the amplification of reference gene primers. This table comes from immunoSEQ multiplex PCR, and its TCRdb copy is limited to in-frame clones, with some not included. For V, J and clone size, that table is used; D and trimming come from the DNA. The profile shows 130,000 to 150,000 clones, over 75% of them singletons.

The chain is built from TRBV5-1 and TRBJ2-3; weak D call: TRBD2 (5 bases). Sequencing used peripheral blood. The receptor was isolated from a man between 18 and 35 years old with COVID-19, enrolled during active disease. The CDR3 region has the DNA TGCGCCAGCAGCTTTGTGTGGAGGAGCACCACAGATACGCAGTATTTT. It specifies CASSFVWRSTTDTQYF. Full variable domain (rest looked up from reference TRBV5-1 and TRBJ2-3): KAGVTQTPRYLIKTRGQQVTLSCSPISGHRSVSWYQQTPGQGLQFLFEYFSETQRNKGNFPGRFSGRQFSNSRSEMNVSTLELGDSALYLCASSFVWRSTTDTQYFGPGTRLTVL.